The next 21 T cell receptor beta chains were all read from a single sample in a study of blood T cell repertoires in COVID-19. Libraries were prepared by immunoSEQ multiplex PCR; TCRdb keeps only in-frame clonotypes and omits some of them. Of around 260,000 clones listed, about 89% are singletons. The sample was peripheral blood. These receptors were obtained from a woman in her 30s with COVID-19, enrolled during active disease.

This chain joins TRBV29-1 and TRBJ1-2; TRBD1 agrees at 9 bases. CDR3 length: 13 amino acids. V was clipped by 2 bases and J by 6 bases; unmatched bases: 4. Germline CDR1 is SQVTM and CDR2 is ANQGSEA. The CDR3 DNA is TGCAGCGTTGAAAAATGGGACAGGGATGGCTACACCTTC. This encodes CSVEKWDRDGYTF.

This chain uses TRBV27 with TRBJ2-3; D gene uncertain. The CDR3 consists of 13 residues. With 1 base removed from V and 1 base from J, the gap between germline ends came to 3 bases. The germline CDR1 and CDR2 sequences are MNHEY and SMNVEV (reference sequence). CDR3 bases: TGTGCCAGCAGTTTATTCGGCACAGATACGCAGTATTTT. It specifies CASSLFGTDTQYF.

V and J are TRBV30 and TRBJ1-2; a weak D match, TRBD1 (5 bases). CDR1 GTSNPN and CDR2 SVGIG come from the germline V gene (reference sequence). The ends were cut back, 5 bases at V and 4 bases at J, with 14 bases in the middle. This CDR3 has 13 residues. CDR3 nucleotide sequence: TGTGCCTGGGCCCATACAGGCTTCTATGGCTACACCTTC. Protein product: CAWAHTGFYGYTF.

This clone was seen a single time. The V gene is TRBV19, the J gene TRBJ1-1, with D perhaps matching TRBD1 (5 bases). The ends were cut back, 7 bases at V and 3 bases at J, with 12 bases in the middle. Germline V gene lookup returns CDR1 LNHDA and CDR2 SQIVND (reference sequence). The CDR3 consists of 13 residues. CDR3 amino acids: CASIGRADTEAFF. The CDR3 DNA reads TGTGCCAGTATCGGCAGGGCGGACACTGAAGCTTTCTTT.

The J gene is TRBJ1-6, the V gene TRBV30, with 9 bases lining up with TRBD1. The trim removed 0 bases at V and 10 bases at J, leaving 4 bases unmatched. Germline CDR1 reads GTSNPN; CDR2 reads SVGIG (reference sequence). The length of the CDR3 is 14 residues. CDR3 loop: CAWSVRGTGSPLHF. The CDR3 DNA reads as TGTGCCTGGAGTGTACGAGGGACAGGGTCACCCCTCCACTTT.

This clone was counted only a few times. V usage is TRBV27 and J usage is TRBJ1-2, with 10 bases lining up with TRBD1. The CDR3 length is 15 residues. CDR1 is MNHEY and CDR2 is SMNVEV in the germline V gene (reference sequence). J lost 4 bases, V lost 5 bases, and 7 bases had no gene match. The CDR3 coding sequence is TGTGCCAGCAGTCCGGGACAGGGGATTGTCTATGGCTACACCTTC. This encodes CASSPGQGIVYGYTF.

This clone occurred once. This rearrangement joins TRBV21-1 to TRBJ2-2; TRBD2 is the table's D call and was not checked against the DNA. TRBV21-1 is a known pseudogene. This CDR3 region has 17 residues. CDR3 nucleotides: TGTGCCAGCAGCAAAGCCACCGCGGACCATAGGGCGGGGAAGCTGTTTTTT. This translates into CASSKATADHRAGKLFF.

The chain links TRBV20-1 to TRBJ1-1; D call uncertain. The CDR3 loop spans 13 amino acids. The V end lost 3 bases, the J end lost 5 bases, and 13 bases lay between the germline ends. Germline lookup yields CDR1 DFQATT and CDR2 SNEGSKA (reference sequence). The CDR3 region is CSASIQYNTEAFF. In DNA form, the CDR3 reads TGCAGTGCTAGTATCCAGTATAATACTGAAGCTTTCTTT.

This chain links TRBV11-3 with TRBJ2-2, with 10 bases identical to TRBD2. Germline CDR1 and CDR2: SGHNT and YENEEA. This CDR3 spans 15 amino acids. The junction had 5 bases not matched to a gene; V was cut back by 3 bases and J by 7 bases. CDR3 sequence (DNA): TGTGCCAGCAGCTTGGCTAGCGGGAGAAACGGGGAGCTGTTTTTT. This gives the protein CASSLASGRNGELFF.

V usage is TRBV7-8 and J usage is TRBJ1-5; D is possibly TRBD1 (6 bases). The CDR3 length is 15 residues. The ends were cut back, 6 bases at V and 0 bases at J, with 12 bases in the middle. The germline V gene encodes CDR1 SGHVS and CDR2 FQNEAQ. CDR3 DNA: TGTGCCAGCAGACTGGGGGGGGCTAGCAATCAGCCCCAGCATTTT. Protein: CASRLGGASNQPQHF.

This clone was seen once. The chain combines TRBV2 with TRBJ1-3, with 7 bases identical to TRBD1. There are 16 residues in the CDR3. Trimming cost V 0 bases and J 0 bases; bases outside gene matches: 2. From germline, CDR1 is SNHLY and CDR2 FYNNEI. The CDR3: CASSEARQGSGNTIYF. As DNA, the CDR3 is TGTGCCAGCAGTGAAGCTAGACAGGGCTCTGGAAACACCATATATTTT.

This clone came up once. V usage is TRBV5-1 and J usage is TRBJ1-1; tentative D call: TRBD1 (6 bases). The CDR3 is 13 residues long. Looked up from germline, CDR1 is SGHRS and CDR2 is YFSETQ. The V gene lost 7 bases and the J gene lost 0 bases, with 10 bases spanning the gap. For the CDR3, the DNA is TGCGCCAGCGGCACAGGGATGAACACTGAAGCTTTCTTT. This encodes CASGTGMNTEAFF.

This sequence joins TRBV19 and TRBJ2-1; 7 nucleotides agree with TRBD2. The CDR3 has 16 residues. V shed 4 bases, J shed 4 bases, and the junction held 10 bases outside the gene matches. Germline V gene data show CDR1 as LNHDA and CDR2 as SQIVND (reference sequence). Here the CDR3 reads CASSTWTSFAYNEQFF. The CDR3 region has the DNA TGTGCCAGTAGTACCTGGACTAGTTTTGCGTACAATGAGCAGTTCTTC.

The CDR3 bases are TGTGCCATCAGTAGCATGTCAGGCCCCTGGAACACTGAAGCTTTCTTT. Protein product: CAISSMSGPWNTEAFF. This sequence joins TRBV10-3 and TRBJ1-1; D uncertain. The CDR3 is 16 residues long. V lost 5 bases and J lost 1, with 17 bases in between. Germline V CDR1 and CDR2: ENHRY, SYGVKD.

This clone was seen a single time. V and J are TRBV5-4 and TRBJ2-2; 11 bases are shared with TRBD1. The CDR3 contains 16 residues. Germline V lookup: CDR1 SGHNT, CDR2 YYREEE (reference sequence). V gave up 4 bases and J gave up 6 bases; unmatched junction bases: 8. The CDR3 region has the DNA TGTGCCAGCAGCCCGGGGACAGGGGGTTTAGCCGGGGAGCTGTTTTTT. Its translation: CASSPGTGGLAGELFF.

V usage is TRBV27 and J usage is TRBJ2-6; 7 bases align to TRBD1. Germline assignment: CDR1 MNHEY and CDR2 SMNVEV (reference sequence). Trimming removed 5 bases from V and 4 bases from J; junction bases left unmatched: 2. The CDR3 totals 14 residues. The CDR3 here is CASSTGVGANVLTF. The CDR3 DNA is TGTGCCAGCAGTACAGGGGTGGGGGCCAACGTCCTGACTTTC.

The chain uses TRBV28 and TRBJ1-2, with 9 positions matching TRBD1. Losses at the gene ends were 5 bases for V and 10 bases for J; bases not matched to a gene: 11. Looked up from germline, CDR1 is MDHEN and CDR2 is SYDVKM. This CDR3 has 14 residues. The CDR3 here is CASSPARDRAPYTF. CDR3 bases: TGTGCCAGCAGTCCAGCTCGGGACAGGGCCCCCTACACCTTC.

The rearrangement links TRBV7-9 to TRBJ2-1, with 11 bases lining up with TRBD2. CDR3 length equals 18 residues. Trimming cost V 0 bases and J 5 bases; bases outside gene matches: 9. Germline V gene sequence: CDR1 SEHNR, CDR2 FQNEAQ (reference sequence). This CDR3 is CASSLAPGLADAHNEQFF. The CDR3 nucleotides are TGTGCCAGCAGCTTAGCTCCGGGACTAGCGGATGCTCACAATGAGCAGTTCTTC.

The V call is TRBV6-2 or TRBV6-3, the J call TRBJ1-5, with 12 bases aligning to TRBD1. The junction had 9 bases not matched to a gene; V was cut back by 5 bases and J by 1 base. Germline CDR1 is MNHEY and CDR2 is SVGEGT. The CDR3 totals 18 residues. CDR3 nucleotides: TGTGCCAGCAGTCGTCCCGGGACAGGGGGCGGCAGCAATCAGCCCCAGCATTTT. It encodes CASSRPGTGGGSNQPQHF.

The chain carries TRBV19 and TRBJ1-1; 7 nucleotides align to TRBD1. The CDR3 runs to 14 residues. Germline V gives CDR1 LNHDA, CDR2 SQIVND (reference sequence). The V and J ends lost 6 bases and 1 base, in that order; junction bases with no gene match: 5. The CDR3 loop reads CASRVDRANTEAFF. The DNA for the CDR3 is TGTGCCAGTAGGGTCGACAGGGCGAACACTGAAGCTTTCTTT.

The CDR3 sequence: CASSERWAGSEQYF. The DNA for the CDR3 is TGTGCCAGCAGTGAACGGTGGGCGGGATCTGAGCAGTACTTC. The chain has TRBV2 and TRBJ2-7, with D possibly TRBD2 on 6 matching bases. Trimming took 2 bases from V and 7 from J, leaving 15 bases between them. Per germline, CDR1 SNHLY and CDR2 FYNNEI. This CDR3 comprises 14 residues. Drawing the rest from reference TRBV2 and TRBJ2-7, the complete variable domain is EPEVTQTPSHQVTQMGQEVILRCVPISNHLYFYWYRQILGQKVEFLVSFYNNEISEKSEIFDDQFSVERPDGSNFTLKIRSTKLEDSAMYFCASSERWAGSEQYFGPGTRLTVT.